These T cell receptor beta chains were read from a single sample in a study of T-cell memory formation after mild COVID-19. TCRdb reprocessed the 5' RACE reads with MiXCR, giving one entry per CDR3 protein. This table holds more than 200,000 distinct CDR3 sequences, roughly 15% found once. The sample consisted of PBMCs or a T cell subset sorted from them (not recorded which). The receptors were gathered from a man younger than 35 who had mild COVID-19 (a few samples of this study predate the infection). Cell type and time point are not known. The CDR3 runs from the conserved cysteine through the conserved F or W. D genes are given only for firm matches. Only some rows state a clone size, as once, few, many or a class for expanded clones.

D gene: .; V gene: TRBV19; J gene: TRBJ2-5; clone size: .; CDR3 DNA: TGTGCCAGTAGTAAACGGGACACAAAGGGGACCCAGTACTTC; CDR3 protein: CASSKRDTKGTQYF
D gene: .; V gene: TRBV12-3/TRBV12-4; J gene: TRBJ1-2; clone size: .; CDR3 DNA: TGTGCCAGCAGTTTCCTATTACGAGGGTATGGCTACACCTTC; CDR3 protein: CASSFLLRGYGYTF
D gene: .; V gene: TRBV12-3/TRBV12-4; J gene: TRBJ1-2; clone size: few; CDR3 DNA: TGTGCCAGCAGTCCCGGAGCTGGGGCTGGCTACACCTTC; CDR3 protein: CASSPGAGAGYTF
D gene: .; V gene: TRBV5-1; J gene: TRBJ1-2; clone size: few; CDR3 DNA: TGCGCCAGCAGCTTACAGCCTACTAACTATGGCTACACCTTC; CDR3 protein: CASSLQPTNYGYTF
D gene: .; V gene: TRBV19; J gene: TRBJ2-1; clone size: few; CDR3 DNA: TGTGCCAGTAGAGGTTGGGTAGGGGCATCCTACAATGAGCAGTTCTTC; CDR3 protein: CASRGWVGASYNEQFF
D gene: .; V gene: TRBV5-1; J gene: TRBJ1-5; clone size: many; CDR3 DNA: TGCGCCAGCAGCGGTGGGGGACCCAATCAGCCCCAGCATTTT; CDR3 protein: CASSGGGPNQPQHF
D gene: .; V gene: TRBV15; J gene: TRBJ1-4; clone size: .; CDR3 DNA: TGTGCCACCAGGGCTAGAACTAATGAAAAACTGTTTTTT; CDR3 protein: CATRARTNEKLFF
D gene: TRBD1; V gene: TRBV6-2/TRBV6-3; J gene: TRBJ1-5; clone size: .; CDR3 DNA: TGTGCCAGCAGGGACGCAGGGGGCGAACAGCCCCAGCATTTT; CDR3 protein: CASRDAGGEQPQHF
D gene: .; V gene: TRBV12-3/TRBV12-4; J gene: TRBJ1-1; clone size: few; CDR3 DNA: TGTGCCAGCAGTTCCGGGGGCGAAAGGGAAGCTTTCTTT; CDR3 protein: CASSSGGEREAFF
D gene: .; V gene: TRBV7-2; J gene: TRBJ2-3; clone size: .; CDR3 DNA: TGTGCCAGCAGCACCCGGTACCGCCGCACAGATACGCAGTATTTT; CDR3 protein: CASSTRYRRTDTQYF
D gene: .; V gene: TRBV20-1; J gene: TRBJ2-1; clone size: many; CDR3 DNA: TGCAGTGCGGACCGACGGCTCAATGAGCAGTTCTTC; CDR3 protein: CSADRRLNEQFF
D gene: TRBD2; V gene: TRBV6-2/TRBV6-3; J gene: TRBJ2-3; clone size: .; CDR3 DNA: TGTGCCAGCAGTTACCCGCGGGGGTCCCCCACAGATACGCAGTATTTT; CDR3 protein: CASSYPRGSPTDTQYF
D gene: .; V gene: TRBV28; J gene: TRBJ2-5; clone size: few; CDR3 DNA: TGTGCCAGCGACCCAGGGTACCAAGAGACCCAGTACTTC; CDR3 protein: CASDPGYQETQYF
D gene: .; V gene: TRBV4-1; J gene: TRBJ2-3; clone size: few; CDR3 DNA: TGCGCCAGCAGCCAAGTCGCCTGGCAGGGAACCACAGATACGCAGTATTTT; CDR3 protein: CASSQVAWQGTTDTQYF
D gene: TRBD2; V gene: TRBV7-9; J gene: TRBJ2-3; clone size: many; CDR3 DNA: TGTGCCAGCAGTCCGCGGGGGGCCAGCTCAGATACGCAGTATTTT; CDR3 protein: CASSPRGASSDTQYF
D gene: TRBD2; V gene: TRBV6-6; J gene: TRBJ2-1; clone size: .; CDR3 DNA: TGTGCCAGCATGGCGGGGGGAAACAATGAGCAGTTCTTC; CDR3 protein: CASMAGGNNEQFF
D gene: TRBD1; V gene: TRBV5-1; J gene: TRBJ2-1; clone size: few; CDR3 DNA: TGCGCCAGCAGCACAGGACAGGGATCAAGCTCCTACAATGAGCAGTTCTTC; CDR3 protein: CASSTGQGSSSYNEQFF
D gene: .; V gene: TRBV9; J gene: TRBJ1-1; clone size: .; CDR3 DNA: TGTGCCAGCAGCACACGGACGAACACTGAAGCTTTCTTT; CDR3 protein: CASSTRTNTEAFF
D gene: TRBD2; V gene: TRBV6-2/TRBV6-3; J gene: TRBJ2-2; clone size: few; CDR3 DNA: TGTGCCAGCAGTTACTCCGGACTAGCAGCCGGGGAGCTGTTTTTT; CDR3 protein: CASSYSGLAAGELFF
D gene: .; V gene: TRBV6-1; J gene: TRBJ1-2; clone size: few; CDR3 DNA: TGTGCCAGCAGCGAGGGCTGGACAGACTATGGCTACACCTTC; CDR3 protein: CASSEGWTDYGYTF
D gene: TRBD1; V gene: TRBV7-6; J gene: TRBJ2-2; clone size: few; CDR3 DNA: TGTGCCAGCAGCCTTAACAGGGGCCGGGAGCTGTTTTTT; CDR3 protein: CASSLNRGRELFF
D gene: .; V gene: TRBV9; J gene: TRBJ2-2; clone size: .; CDR3 DNA: TGTGCCAGCAGCCTCAGGAGGGGACGGACGAACACCGGGGAGCTGTTTTTT; CDR3 protein: CASSLRRGRTNTGELFF
D gene: .; V gene: TRBV20-1; J gene: TRBJ1-3; clone size: many; CDR3 DNA: TGCAGTGCCCGGGACTTCAACTCTGGAAACACCATATATTTT; CDR3 protein: CSARDFNSGNTIYF
D gene: .; V gene: TRBV7-2; J gene: TRBJ1-2; clone size: many; CDR3 DNA: TGTGCCAGCAGCTGGGCAATGGAGCCGGGGGCGGATGGCTACACCTTC; CDR3 protein: CASSWAMEPGADGYTF
D gene: .; V gene: TRBV7-2; J gene: TRBJ1-3; clone size: few; CDR3 DNA: TGTGCCAGCAGCTGGGGGGGCACTGGAAACACCATATATTTT; CDR3 protein: CASSWGGTGNTIYF
D gene: TRBD2; V gene: TRBV24-1; J gene: TRBJ2-3; clone size: few; CDR3 DNA: TGTGCCACCAGACGCGGGGGAGCAGATACGCAGTATTTT; CDR3 protein: CATRRGGADTQYF
D gene: TRBD1; V gene: TRBV18; J gene: TRBJ2-1; clone size: .; CDR3 DNA: TGTGCCAGCTCACTCCGGGACAGACCCTCCTCCTACAATGAGCAGTTCTTC; CDR3 protein: CASSLRDRPSSYNEQFF
D gene: TRBD1; V gene: TRBV6-5; J gene: TRBJ1-2; clone size: many; CDR3 DNA: TGTGCCAGCAGTCTCCGGGCGACAGGGGGCCTTGGCTACACCTTC; CDR3 protein: CASSLRATGGLGYTF
D gene: .; V gene: TRBV29-1; J gene: TRBJ1-2; clone size: .; CDR3 DNA: TGCAGCGTTGCGGACGGACGGGCATATGGCTACACCTTC; CDR3 protein: CSVADGRAYGYTF
D gene: .; V gene: TRBV24-1; J gene: TRBJ2-3; clone size: few; CDR3 DNA: TGTGCCACCAGTGAACCCGGACGCAATACGCAGTATTTT; CDR3 protein: CATSEPGRNTQYF
D gene: .; V gene: TRBV5-1; J gene: TRBJ1-2; clone size: .; CDR3 DNA: TGCGCCAGCAGCTCAGGGACGACCACTGCCTATGGCTACACCTTC; CDR3 protein: CASSSGTTTAYGYTF
D gene: .; V gene: TRBV10-3; J gene: TRBJ1-1; clone size: .; CDR3 DNA: TGTGCCATCAGGGAAACAGGAAAGGACACTGAAGCTTTCTTT; CDR3 protein: CAIRETGKDTEAFF
D gene: TRBD2; V gene: TRBV7-8; J gene: TRBJ2-1; clone size: few; CDR3 DNA: TGTGCCAGCAGCTTAGGAAGCGGGGGTTCCTTTAGGGGGCAGTTCTTC; CDR3 protein: CASSLGSGGSFRGQFF
D gene: .; V gene: TRBV5-1; J gene: TRBJ2-1; clone size: few; CDR3 DNA: TGCGCCAGCAGCTCCCAGGGGATCGACAATGAGCAGTTCTTC; CDR3 protein: CASSSQGIDNEQFF
D gene: .; V gene: TRBV9; J gene: TRBJ2-7; clone size: few; CDR3 DNA: TGTGCCAGCAGCCCCCAAGGGACATCCCCCTACGAGCAGTACTTC; CDR3 protein: CASSPQGTSPYEQYF
D gene: TRBD1; V gene: TRBV4-3; J gene: TRBJ1-1; clone size: .; CDR3 DNA: TGCGCCAGCAGCCAAGCCTGGACAGGGAGACCTGAAGCTTTCTTT; CDR3 protein: CASSQAWTGRPEAFF
D gene: .; V gene: TRBV7-9; J gene: TRBJ1-1; clone size: .; CDR3 DNA: TGTGCCAGCAGCTCAGTGAAGGGTACTGAAGCTTTCTTT; CDR3 protein: CASSSVKGTEAFF
D gene: .; V gene: TRBV5-1; J gene: TRBJ2-2; clone size: .; CDR3 DNA: TGCGCCAGCAGCTTGGCCAATTTCGGGACCTACACCGGGGAGCTGTTTTTT; CDR3 protein: CASSLANFGTYTGELFF
D gene: TRBD2; V gene: TRBV7-2; J gene: TRBJ2-7; clone size: .; CDR3 DNA: TGTGCCAGCAGCTTCAGCGGGGGTGGTAACGAGCAGTACTTC; CDR3 protein: CASSFSGGGNEQYF
D gene: .; V gene: TRBV7-9; J gene: TRBJ1-5; clone size: many; CDR3 DNA: TGTGCCAGCAGCTTAGTCAGGGATCAGCCCCAGCATTTT; CDR3 protein: CASSLVRDQPQHF
D gene: TRBD2; V gene: TRBV4-3; J gene: TRBJ2-3; clone size: .; CDR3 DNA: TGCGCCAGCAGCCACAAGCGGGGGGAGGCGGATACGCAGTATTTT; CDR3 protein: CASSHKRGEADTQYF
D gene: .; V gene: TRBV12-3/TRBV12-4; J gene: TRBJ2-2; clone size: many; CDR3 DNA: TGTGCCAGCAGAGTGGACAGCACCGGGGAGCTGTTTTTT; CDR3 protein: CASRVDSTGELFF
D gene: .; V gene: TRBV20-1; J gene: TRBJ2-5; clone size: .; CDR3 DNA: TGCAGTGCTCTTGGACTAGGGGGCCAGTACTTC; CDR3 protein: CSALGLGGQYF
D gene: .; V gene: TRBV12-5; J gene: TRBJ2-3; clone size: .; CDR3 DNA: TGTGCTAGTGGTCCCGGGGCCGCGGGAGATACGCAGTATTTT; CDR3 protein: CASGPGAAGDTQYF
D gene: .; V gene: TRBV6-5; J gene: TRBJ1-6; clone size: few; CDR3 DNA: TGTGCCAGCAGTTACTCGGGCAGAGGCGCCTATAATTCACCCCTCCACTTT; CDR3 protein: CASSYSGRGAYNSPLHF
D gene: TRBD2; V gene: TRBV6-5; J gene: TRBJ2-1; clone size: .; CDR3 DNA: TGTGCCAGCAGACCCGGGACTAGCGGGGCCAAGGGGCAGTTCTTC; CDR3 protein: CASRPGTSGAKGQFF
D gene: TRBD1; V gene: TRBV10-3; J gene: TRBJ2-3; clone size: .; CDR3 DNA: TGTGCCAGCGGACAGGGCGTTGAAGATACGCAGTATTTT; CDR3 protein: CASGQGVEDTQYF